This TCR beta chain was identified during a study of blood T cell repertoires in COVID-19. Sequenced by immunoSEQ multiplex PCR; TCRdb stores in-frame clones only, minus some. The sample has fewer than 300,000 clones; about 89% are singletons. The CDR3 is 14 amino acids. Per the germline V gene, CDR1 is MNHEY and CDR2 is SVGAGI. With V trimmed by 8 bases and J by 7 bases, 7 bases remained unmatched. This clonotype originated in a woman under 40 with COVID-19, enrolled during active disease. Sequencing was performed on peripheral blood. The V and J genes are TRBV6-5 and TRBJ1-6, with TRBD1 matching over 8 bases. In DNA, the CDR3 is TGTGCCAGCGACGACAGGGGTGGCAATTCACCCCTCCACTTT. Encoded protein: CASDDRGGNSPLHF.